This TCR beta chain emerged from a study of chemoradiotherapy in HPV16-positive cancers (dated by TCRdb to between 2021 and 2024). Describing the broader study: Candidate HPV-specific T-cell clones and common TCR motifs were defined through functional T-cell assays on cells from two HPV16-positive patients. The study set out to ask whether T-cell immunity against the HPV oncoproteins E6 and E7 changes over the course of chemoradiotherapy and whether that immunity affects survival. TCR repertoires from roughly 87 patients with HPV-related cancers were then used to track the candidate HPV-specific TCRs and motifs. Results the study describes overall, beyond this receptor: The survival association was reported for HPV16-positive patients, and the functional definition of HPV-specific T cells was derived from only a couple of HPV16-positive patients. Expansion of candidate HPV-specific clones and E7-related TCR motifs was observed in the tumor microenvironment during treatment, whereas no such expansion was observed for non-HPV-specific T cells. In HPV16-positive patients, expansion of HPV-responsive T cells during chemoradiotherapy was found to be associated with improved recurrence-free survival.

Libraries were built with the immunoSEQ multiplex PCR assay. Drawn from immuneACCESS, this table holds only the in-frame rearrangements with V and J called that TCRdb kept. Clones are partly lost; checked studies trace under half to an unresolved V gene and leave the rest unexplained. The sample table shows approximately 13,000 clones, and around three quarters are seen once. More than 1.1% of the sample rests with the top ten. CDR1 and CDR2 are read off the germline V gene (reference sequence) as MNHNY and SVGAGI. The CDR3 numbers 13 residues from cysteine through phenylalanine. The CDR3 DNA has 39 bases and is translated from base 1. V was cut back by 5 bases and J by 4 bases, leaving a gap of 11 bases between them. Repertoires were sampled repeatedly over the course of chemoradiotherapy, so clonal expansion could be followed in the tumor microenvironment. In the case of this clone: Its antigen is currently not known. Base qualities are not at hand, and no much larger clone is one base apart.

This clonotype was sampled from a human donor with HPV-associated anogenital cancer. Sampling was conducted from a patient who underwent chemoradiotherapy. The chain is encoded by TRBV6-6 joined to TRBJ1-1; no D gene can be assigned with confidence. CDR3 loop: CASSPELGTEAFF. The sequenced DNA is TGTGCCAGCAGTCCAGAGCTGGGCACTGAAGCTTTCTTT.